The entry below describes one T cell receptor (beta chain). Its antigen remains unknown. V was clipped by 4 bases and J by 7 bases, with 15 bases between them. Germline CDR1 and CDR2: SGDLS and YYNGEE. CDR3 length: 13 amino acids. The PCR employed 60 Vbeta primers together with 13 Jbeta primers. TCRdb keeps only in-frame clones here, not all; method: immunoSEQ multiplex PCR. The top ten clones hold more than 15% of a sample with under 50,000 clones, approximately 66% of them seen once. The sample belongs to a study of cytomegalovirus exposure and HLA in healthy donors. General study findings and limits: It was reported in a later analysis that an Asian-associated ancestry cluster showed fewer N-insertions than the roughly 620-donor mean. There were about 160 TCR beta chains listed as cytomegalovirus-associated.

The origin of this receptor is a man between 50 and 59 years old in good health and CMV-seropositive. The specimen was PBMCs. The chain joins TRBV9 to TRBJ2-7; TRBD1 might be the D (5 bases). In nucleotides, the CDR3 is TGTGCCAGCAGCCCCTCGAAGGACACTGAGCAGTACTTC. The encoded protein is CASSPSKDTEQYF.